The clone carrying this TCR beta chain was seen many times. V shed 4 bases, J shed 2 bases, and the junction held 6 bases outside the gene matches. In germline, CDR1 is SEHNR, CDR2 FQNEAQ (reference sequence). This CDR3 has 16 residues. Amplification yielded TCR beta CDR3 regions, with RNA transcripts as the source. Carried out on the TCR CDR3, a first-round RT-PCR used the HTBI primer set. TCRdb re-analysed the multiplex PCR reads in MiXCR, keeping a single row per CDR3 protein. The top ten hold roughly 32% of the sample, which has 40,000 to 55,000 distinct CDR3 sequences, approximately 49% seen once. The source of the sample is a study of T cells in Graves' hyperthyroidism and ophthalmopathy.

This TCR came from a woman aged 50 to 60 with Graves' hyperthyroidism. The sequenced sample consisted of peripheral blood or thyroid tissue (not recorded which). The chain couples TRBV7-9 to TRBJ2-5, with 11 positions matching TRBD2. The CDR3 coding sequence is TGTGCCAGCAGCTGGTCCGGGACTAGCGGACAAGAGACCCAGTACTTC. Its protein product is CASSWSGTSGQETQYF.